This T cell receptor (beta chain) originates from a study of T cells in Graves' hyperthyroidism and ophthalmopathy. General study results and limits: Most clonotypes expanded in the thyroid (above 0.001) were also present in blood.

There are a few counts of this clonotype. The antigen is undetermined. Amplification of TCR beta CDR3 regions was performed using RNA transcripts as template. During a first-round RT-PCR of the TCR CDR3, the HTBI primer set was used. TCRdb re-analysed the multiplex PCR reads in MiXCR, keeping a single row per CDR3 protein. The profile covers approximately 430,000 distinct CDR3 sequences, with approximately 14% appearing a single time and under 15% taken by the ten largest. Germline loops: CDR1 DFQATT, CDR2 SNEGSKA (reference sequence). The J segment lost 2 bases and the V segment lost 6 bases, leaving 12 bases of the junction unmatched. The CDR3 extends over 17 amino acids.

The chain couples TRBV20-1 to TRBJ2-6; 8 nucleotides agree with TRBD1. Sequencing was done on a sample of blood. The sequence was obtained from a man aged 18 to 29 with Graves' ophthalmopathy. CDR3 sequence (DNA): TGCAGTGCCCCTAGGACAGGGCAAAGACCTGGGGCCAACGTCCTGACTTTC. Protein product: CSAPRTGQRPGANVLTF.